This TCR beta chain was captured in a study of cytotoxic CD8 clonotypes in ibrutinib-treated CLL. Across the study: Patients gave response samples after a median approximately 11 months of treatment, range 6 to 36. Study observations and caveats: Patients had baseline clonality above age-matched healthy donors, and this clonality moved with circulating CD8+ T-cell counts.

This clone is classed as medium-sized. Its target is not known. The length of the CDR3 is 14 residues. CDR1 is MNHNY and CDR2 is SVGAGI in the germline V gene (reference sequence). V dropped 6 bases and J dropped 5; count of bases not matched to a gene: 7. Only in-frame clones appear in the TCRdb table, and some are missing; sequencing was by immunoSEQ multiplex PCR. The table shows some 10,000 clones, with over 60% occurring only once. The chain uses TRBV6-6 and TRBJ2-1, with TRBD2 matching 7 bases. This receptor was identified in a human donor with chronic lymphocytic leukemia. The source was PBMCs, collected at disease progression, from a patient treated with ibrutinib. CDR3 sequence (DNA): TGTGCCAGCAGCCTAGCGGTAGTGAACAATGAGCAGTTCTTC. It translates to CASSLAVVNNEQFF.